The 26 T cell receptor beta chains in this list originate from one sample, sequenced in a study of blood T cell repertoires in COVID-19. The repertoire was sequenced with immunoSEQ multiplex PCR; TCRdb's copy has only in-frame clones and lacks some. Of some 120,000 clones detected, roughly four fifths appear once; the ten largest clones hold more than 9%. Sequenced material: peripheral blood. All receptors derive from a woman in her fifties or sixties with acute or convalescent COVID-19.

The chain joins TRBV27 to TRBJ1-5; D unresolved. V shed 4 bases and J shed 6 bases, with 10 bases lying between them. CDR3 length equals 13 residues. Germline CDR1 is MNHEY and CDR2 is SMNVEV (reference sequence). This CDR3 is CASSSTSFQPQHF. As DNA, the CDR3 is TGTGCCAGCAGTTCGACAAGTTTTCAGCCCCAGCATTTT.

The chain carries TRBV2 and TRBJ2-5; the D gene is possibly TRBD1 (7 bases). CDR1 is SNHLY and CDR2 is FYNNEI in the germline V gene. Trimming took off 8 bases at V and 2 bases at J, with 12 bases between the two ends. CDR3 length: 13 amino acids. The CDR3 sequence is CASRGTAQETQYF. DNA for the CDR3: TGTGCCAGCCGGGGGACAGCTCAAGAGACCCAGTACTTC.

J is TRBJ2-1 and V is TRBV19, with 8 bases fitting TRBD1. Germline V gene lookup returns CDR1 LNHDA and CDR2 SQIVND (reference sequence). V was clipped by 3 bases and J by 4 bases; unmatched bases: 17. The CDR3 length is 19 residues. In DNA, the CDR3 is TGTGCCAGTAGTATCTCGGGACAGGACACATCCCGTCAATACAATGAGCAGTTCTTC. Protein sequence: CASSISGQDTSRQYNEQFF.

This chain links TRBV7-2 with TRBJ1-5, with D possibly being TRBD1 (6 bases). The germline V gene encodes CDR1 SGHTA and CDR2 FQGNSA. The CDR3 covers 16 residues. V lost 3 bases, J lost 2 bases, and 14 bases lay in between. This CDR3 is CASSFSGGRGNQPQHF. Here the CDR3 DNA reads TGTGCCAGCAGCTTTTCGGGGGGCCGGGGCAATCAGCCCCAGCATTTT.

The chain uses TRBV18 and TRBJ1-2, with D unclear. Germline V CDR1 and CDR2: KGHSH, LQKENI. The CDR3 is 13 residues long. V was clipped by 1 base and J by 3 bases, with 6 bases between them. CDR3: CASSPRGDYGYTF. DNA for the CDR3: TGTGCCAGCTCACCACGCGGGGACTATGGCTACACCTTC.

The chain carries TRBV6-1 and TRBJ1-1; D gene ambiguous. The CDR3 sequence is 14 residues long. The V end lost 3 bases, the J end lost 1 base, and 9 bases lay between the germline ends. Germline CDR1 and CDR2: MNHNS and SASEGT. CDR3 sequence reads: CASSDRGRNTEAFF. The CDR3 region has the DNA TGTGCCAGCAGTGATCGCGGCCGGAACACTGAAGCTTTCTTT.

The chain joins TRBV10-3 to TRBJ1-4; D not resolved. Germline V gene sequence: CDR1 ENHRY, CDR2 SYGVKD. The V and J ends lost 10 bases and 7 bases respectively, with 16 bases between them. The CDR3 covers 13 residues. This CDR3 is CATSLLEGEKLFF. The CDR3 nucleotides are TGTGCCACCAGCCTACTAGAGGGTGAAAAACTGTTTTTT.

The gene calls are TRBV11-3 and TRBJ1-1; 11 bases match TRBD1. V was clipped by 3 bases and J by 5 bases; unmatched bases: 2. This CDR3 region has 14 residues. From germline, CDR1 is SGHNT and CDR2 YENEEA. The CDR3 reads CASSFGTGGTEAFF. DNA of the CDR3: TGTGCCAGCAGCTTCGGGACAGGGGGAACTGAAGCTTTCTTT. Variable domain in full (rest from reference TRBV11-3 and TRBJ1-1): EAGVVQSPRYKIIEKKQPVAFWCNPISGHNTLYWYLQNLGQGPELLIRYENEEAVDDSQLPKDRFSAERLKGVDSTLKIQPAELGDSAVYLCASSFGTGGTEAFFGQGTRLTVV.

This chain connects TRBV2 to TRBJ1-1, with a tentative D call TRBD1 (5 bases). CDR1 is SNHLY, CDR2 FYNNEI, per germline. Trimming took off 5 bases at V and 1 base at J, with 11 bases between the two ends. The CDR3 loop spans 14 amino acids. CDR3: CASSQGSKNTEAFF. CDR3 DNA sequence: TGTGCCAGCAGTCAGGGCTCAAAGAACACTGAAGCTTTCTTT. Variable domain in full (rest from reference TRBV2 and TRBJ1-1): EPEVTQTPSHQVTQMGQEVILRCVPISNHLYFYWYRQILGQKVEFLVSFYNNEISEKSEIFDDQFSVERPDGSNFTLKIRSTKLEDSAMYFCASSQGSKNTEAFFGQGTRLTVV.

This CDR3 reads CASSPTRTGLRNSPLHF. In DNA form, the CDR3 reads TGTGCCAGCAGCCCGACCCGGACAGGGTTGCGGAATTCACCCCTCCACTTT. V and J are TRBV7-8 and TRBJ1-6; 8 bases map to TRBD1. The CDR3 consists of 17 residues. The trim removed 5 bases at V and 7 bases at J, leaving 13 bases unmatched. CDR1 SGHVS and CDR2 FQNEAQ come from the germline V gene.

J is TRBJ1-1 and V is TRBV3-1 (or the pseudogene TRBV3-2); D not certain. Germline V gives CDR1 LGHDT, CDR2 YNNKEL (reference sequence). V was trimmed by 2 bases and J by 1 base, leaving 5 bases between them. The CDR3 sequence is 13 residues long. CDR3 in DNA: TGTGCCAGCAGCCAACAGCGGAACACTGAAGCTTTCTTT. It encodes CASSQQRNTEAFF.

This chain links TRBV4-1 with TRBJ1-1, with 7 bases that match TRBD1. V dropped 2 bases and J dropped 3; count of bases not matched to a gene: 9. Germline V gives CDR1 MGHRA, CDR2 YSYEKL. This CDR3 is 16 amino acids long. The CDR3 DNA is TGCGCCAGCAGCCAAACAGGGGCCCCATGGGACACTGAAGCTTTCTTT. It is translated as CASSQTGAPWDTEAFF.

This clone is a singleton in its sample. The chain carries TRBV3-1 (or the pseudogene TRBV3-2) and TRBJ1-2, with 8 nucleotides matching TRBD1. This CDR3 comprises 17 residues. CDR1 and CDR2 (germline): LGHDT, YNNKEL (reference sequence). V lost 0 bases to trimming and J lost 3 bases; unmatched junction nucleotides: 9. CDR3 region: CASSQEGRDRYHYGYTF. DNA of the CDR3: TGTGCCAGCAGCCAAGAGGGACGGGACAGGTACCACTATGGCTACACCTTC.

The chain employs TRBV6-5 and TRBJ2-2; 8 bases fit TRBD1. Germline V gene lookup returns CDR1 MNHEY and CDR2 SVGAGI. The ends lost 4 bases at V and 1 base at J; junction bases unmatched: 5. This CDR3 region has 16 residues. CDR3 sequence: CASSWSGTGNTGELFF. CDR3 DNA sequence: TGTGCCAGCAGTTGGTCCGGGACAGGGAACACCGGGGAGCTGTTTTTT.

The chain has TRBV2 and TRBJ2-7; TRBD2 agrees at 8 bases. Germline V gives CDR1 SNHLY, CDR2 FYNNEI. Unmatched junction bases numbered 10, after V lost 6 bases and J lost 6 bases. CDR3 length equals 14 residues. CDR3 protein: CASSMMGAGGEQYF. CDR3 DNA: TGTGCCAGCAGCATGATGGGGGCGGGAGGCGAGCAGTACTTC.

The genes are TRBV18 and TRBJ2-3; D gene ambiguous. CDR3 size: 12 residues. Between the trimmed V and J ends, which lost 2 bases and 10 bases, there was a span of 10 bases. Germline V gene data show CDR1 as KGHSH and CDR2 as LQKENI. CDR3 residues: CASSPTPSAQYF. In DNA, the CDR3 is TGTGCCAGCTCACCAACTCCCTCGGCGCAGTATTTT.

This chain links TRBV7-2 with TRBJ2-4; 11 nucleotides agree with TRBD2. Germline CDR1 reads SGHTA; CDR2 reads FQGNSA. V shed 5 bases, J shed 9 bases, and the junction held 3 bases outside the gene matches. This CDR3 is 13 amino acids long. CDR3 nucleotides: TGTGCCAGCAGCAATCTAGCGGGAGGCATTCAGTACTTC. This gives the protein CASSNLAGGIQYF.

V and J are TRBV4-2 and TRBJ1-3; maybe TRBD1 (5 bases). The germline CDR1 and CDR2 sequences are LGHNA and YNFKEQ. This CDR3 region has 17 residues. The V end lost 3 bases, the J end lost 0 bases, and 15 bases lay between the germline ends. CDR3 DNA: TGTGCCAGCAGCCATCCAAATGCCGGGGGCTCTGGAAACACCATATATTTT. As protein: CASSHPNAGGSGNTIYF.

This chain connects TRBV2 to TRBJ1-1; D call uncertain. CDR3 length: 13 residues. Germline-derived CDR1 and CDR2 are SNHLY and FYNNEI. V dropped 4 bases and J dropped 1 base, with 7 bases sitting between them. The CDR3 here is CASSVWRNTEAFF. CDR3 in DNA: TGTGCCAGCAGTGTATGGAGGAACACTGAAGCTTTCTTT.

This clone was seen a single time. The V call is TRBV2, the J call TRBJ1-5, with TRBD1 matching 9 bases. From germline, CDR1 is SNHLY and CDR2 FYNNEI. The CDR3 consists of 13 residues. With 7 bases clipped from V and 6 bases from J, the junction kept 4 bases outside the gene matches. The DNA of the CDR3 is TGTGCCAGCAAGGGACAGGGTGGTCAGCCCCAGCATTTT. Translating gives CASKGQGGQPQHF.

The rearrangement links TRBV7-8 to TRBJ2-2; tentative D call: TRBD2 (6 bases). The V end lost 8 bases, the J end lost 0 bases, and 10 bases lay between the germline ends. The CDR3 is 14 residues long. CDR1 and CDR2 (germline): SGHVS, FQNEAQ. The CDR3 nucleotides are TGTGCCAGCGGGGACTCATCGAACACCGGGGAGCTGTTTTTT. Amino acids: CASGDSSNTGELFF. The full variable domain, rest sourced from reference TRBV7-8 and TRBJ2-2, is GAGVSQSPRYKVAKRGQDVALRCDPISGHVSLFWYQQALGQGPEFLTYFQNEAQLDKSGLPSDRFFAERPEGSVSTLKIQRTQQEDSAVYLCASGDSSNTGELFFGEGSRLTVL.

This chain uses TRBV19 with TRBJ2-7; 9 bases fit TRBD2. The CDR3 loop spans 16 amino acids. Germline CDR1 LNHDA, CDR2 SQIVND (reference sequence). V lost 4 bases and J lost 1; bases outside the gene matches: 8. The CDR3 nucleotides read TGTGCCAGTAGTACCGACCGGCGGGGGGGTTCCTACGAGCAGTACTTC. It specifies CASSTDRRGGSYEQYF.

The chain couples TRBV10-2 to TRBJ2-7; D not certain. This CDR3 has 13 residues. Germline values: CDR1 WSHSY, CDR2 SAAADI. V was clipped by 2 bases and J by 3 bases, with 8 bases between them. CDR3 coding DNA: TGCGCCAGCAGTGAGGGTGGCAGCTACGAGCAGTACTTC. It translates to CASSEGGSYEQYF.

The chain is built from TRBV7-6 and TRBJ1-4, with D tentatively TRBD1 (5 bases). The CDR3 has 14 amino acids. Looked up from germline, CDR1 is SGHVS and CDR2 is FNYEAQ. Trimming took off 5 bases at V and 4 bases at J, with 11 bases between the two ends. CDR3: CASSHDSFNEKLFF. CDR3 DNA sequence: TGTGCCAGCAGCCATGACAGTTTTAATGAAAAACTGTTTTTT.

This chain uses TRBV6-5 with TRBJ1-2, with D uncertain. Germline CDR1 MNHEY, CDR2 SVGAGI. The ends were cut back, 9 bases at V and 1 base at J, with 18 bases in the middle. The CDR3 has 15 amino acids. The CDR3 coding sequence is TGTGCCAGTTCCGACGGGGTCCGCGGTAACTATGGCTACACCTTC. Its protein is CASSDGVRGNYGYTF.

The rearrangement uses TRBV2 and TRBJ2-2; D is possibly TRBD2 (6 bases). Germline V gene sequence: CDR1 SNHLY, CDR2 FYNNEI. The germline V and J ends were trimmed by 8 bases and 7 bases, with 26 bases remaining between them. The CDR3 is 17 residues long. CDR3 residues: CASGGSVEKPLGGELFF. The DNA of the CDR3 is TGTGCCAGCGGGGGGTCGGTGGAGAAGCCCTTGGGCGGGGAGCTGTTTTTT.